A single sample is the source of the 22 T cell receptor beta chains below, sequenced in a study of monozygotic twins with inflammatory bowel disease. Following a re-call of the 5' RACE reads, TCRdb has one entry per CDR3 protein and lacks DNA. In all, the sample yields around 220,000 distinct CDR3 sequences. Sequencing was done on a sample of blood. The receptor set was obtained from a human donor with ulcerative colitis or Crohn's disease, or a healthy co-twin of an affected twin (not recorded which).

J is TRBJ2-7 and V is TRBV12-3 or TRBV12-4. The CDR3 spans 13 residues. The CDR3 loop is CASSTPYFYEQYF.

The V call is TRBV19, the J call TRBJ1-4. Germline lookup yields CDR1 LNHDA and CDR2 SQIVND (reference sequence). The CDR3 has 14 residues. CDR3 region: CATGGGTDDEKLFF. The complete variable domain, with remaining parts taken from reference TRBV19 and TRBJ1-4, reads DGGITQSPKYLFRKEGQNVTLSCEQNLNHDAMYWYRQDPGQGLRLIYYSQIVNDFQKGDIAEGYSVSREKKESFPLTVTSAQKNPTAFYLCATGGGTDDEKLFFGSGTQLSVL.

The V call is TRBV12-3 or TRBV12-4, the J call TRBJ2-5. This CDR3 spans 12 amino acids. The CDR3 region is CASSRGRETQYF.

CDR3 sequence: CASSLPLGQGSTDTQYF. V and J are TRBV7-9 and TRBJ2-3; lacking DNA, the TRBD1 call made by TCRdb goes unchecked. The CDR3 is 17 amino acids. Germline CDR1 SEHNR, CDR2 FQNEAQ (reference sequence).

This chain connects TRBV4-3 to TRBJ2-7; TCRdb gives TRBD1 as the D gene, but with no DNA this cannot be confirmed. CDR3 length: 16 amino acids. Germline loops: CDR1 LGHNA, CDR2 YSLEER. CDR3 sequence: CASSQGTGGSSYEQYF.

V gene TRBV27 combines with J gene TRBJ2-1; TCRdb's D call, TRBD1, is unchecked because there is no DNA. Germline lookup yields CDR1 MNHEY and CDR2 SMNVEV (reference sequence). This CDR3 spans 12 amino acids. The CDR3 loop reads CASNTGDNEQFF.

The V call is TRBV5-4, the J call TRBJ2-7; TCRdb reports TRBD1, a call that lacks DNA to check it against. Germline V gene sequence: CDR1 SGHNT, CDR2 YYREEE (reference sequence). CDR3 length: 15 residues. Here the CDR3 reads CASSTRNDRGHEQYF.

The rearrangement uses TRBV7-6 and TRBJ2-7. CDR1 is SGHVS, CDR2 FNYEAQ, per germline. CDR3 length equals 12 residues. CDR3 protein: CASSRHTNEQYF.

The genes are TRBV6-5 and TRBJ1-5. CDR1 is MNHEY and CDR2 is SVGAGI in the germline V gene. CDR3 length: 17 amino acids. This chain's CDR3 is CASSYSRAGVKVEPQHF.

The CDR3 loop reads CASSSYSVNTIYF. The rearrangement joins TRBV7-2 to TRBJ1-3. This CDR3 is 13 amino acids long. Germline-derived CDR1 and CDR2 are SGHTA and FQGNSA.

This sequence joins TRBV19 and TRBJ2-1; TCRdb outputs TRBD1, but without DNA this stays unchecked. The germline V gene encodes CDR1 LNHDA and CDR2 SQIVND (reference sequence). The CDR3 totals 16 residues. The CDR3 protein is CASSQLLGQLYNEQFF.

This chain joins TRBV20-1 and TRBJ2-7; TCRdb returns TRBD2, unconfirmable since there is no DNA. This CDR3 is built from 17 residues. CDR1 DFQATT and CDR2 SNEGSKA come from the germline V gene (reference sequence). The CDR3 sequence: CSARDLDSGTRAYEQYF.

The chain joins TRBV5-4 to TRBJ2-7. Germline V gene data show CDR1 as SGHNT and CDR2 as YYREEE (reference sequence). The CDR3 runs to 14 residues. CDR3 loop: CASSLRPEFYEQYF.

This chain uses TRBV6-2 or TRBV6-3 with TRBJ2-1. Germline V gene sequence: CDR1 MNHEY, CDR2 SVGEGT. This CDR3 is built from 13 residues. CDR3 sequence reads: CASSYGVWNEQFF.

CDR3 region: CASSSGGAAIGELFF. This chain joins TRBV6-1 and TRBJ2-2; checking the TCRdb D call of TRBD2 is not possible without DNA. The CDR3 spans 15 residues. Germline CDR1 and CDR2: MNHNS and SASEGT.

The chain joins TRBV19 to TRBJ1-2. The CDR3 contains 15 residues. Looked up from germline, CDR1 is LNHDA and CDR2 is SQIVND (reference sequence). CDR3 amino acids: CASSIDWYSYYGYTF. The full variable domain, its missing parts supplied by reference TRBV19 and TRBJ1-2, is DGGITQSPKYLFRKEGQNVTLSCEQNLNHDAMYWYRQDPGQGLRLIYYSQIVNDFQKGDIAEGYSVSREKKESFPLTVTSAQKNPTAFYLCASSIDWYSYYGYTFGSGTRLTVV.

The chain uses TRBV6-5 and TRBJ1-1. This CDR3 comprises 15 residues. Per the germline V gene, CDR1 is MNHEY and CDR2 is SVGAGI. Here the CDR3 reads CASSYSYGTVTEAFF.

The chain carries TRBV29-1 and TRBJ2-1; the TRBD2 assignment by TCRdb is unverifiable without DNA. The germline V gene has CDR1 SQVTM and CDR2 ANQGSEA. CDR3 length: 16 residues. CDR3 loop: CSVEEPTSGSPNEQFF.

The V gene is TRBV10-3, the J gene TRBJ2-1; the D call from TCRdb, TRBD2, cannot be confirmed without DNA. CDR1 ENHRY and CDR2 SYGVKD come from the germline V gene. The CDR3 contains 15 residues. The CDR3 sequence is CAISEGAGGRNEQFF.

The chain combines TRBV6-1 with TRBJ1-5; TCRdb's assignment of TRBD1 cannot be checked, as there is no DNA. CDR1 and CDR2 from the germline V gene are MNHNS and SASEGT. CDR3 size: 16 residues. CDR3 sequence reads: CASSPAPDRDNQPQHF.

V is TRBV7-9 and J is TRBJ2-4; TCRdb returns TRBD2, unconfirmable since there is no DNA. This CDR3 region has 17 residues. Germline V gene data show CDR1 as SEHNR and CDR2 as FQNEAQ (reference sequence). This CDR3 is CASSSGTSGWVKNIQYF. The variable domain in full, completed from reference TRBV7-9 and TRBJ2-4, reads DTGVSQNPRHKITKRGQNVTFRCDPISEHNRLYWYRQTLGQGPEFLTYFQNEAQLEKSRLLSDRFSAERPKGSFSTLEIQRTEQGDSAMYLCASSSGTSGWVKNIQYFGAGTRLSVL.

The CDR3 region is CASSFQTDVGYTF. This rearrangement joins TRBV9 to TRBJ1-2; TCRdb outputs TRBD1, but without DNA this stays unchecked. Germline values: CDR1 SGDLS, CDR2 YYNGEE. This CDR3 is built from 13 residues.